One sample yielded the 10 T cell receptor beta chains listed below, sequenced in a study of prognosis after radiotherapy for stage I lung cancer. Genomic DNA yielded TCR beta CDR3, amplified by two-round multiplex PCR. TRBV and TRBJ genes each had their own specific primers in first-round PCR. Via MiXCR, TCRdb re-called the multiplex PCR reads, giving one row per CDR3 protein. The sample holds around 13,000 distinct CDR3 sequences; less than 50% are singletons and the top ten take 28%. The material was PBMCs, obtained before or after stereotactic body radiation therapy (not recorded which). The receptors were sampled from a donor over 45 with non-small cell lung cancer.

Concerning this clonotype: This CDR3 is missing its conserved last phenylalanine or tryptophan, likely due to a read error. The chain employs TRBV3-1 and TRBJ2-3; D unclear. The germline V and J ends were trimmed by 1 base and 5 bases, with 16 bases remaining between them. This CDR3 has 16 amino acids. Germline CDR1 LGHDT, CDR2 YNNKEL (reference sequence). The CDR3 DNA follows: TGTGCCAGCAGCCAAGTTGAGCCTAAATACAAAGATACGCAGTATCTT. Its protein product is CASSQVEPKYKDTQYL.

This clonotype was recorded many times. V usage is TRBV12-3 or TRBV12-4 and J usage is TRBJ2-5, with 11 nucleotides matching TRBD2. The CDR3 length is 18 residues. The V segment lost 6 bases and the J segment 5 bases; nucleotides outside the gene matches: 17. The DNA for the CDR3 is TGTGCCAGCAGCCCAGGAGTTAGCGGGAGGGCCCGCGGGGAGACCCAGTACTTC. Its translation: CASSPGVSGRARGETQYF.

This clonotype was counted once. V is TRBV27 and J is TRBJ2-1; 10 bases match TRBD1. The CDR3 runs to 14 residues. Germline CDR1 is MNHEY and CDR2 is SMNVEV (reference sequence). Trimming cost V 5 bases and J 7 bases; bases outside gene matches: 5. The CDR3 region is CASSPGQGGNEQFF. DNA for the CDR3: TGTGCCAGCAGTCCCGGACAGGGGGGGAATGAGCAGTTCTTC.

This clonotype showed up many times. This chain uses TRBV5-6 with TRBJ2-1; D gene ambiguous. V lost 5 bases to trimming and J lost 8 bases, with 14 bases between them. Germline CDR1 SGHDT, CDR2 YYEEEE. This CDR3 is built from 13 residues. The CDR3 spells CASRGLGKDEQFF. The DNA for the CDR3 is TGTGCCAGCAGGGGTCTGGGGAAAGATGAGCAGTTCTTC.

This clonotype was recorded many times. The rearrangement joins TRBV19 to TRBJ2-1; TRBD2 matches at 9 bases. Trimming removed 1 base from V and 5 bases from J; junction bases left unmatched: 9. Germline lookup yields CDR1 LNHDA and CDR2 SQIVND (reference sequence). The CDR3 totals 17 residues. CDR3 loop: CASSIGGLAGFDNEQFF. In nucleotides, the CDR3 is TGTGCCAGTAGTATAGGCGGCCTAGCGGGGTTCGACAATGAGCAGTTCTTC.

This clonotype was recorded at least ten times. The CDR3 protein is CASSRDRGETQYF. CDR3 coding DNA: TGTGCCAGCTCACGGGACAGGGGTGAGACCCAGTACTTC. This chain uses TRBV18 with TRBJ2-5; 10 nucleotides agree with TRBD1. V lost 4 bases, J lost 5 bases, and 1 base stayed unmatched. The CDR3 contains 13 residues. In germline, CDR1 is KGHSH, CDR2 LQKENI.

The chain has TRBV20-1 and TRBJ2-1; 9 bases match TRBD2. The CDR3 loop spans 17 amino acids. CDR1 is DFQATT, CDR2 SNEGSKA, per germline (reference sequence). J gave up 7 bases and V 0 bases, and 13 bases lay outside the gene matches. The CDR3 DNA is TGCAGTGCTAGAGACCTGAGGGCGGGAGGGCCGGGAAATGAGCAGTTCTTC. It encodes CSARDLRAGGPGNEQFF.

The V gene is TRBV7-8, the J gene TRBJ1-2; a weak D match, TRBD1 (6 bases). Per germline, CDR1 SGHVS and CDR2 FQNEAQ. The CDR3 loop spans 12 amino acids. The V end was cut by 0 bases, the J end by 7 bases, with 6 bases between. Here the CDR3 reads CASSLAGGGYTF. CDR3 nucleotides: TGTGCCAGCAGCTTAGCAGGGGGTGGCTACACCTTC. Variable domain in full (rest from reference TRBV7-8 and TRBJ1-2): GAGVSQSPRYKVAKRGQDVALRCDPISGHVSLFWYQQALGQGPEFLTYFQNEAQLDKSGLPSDRFFAERPEGSVSTLKIQRTQQEDSAVYLCASSLAGGGYTFGSGTRLTVV.

By share, this clonotype ranks as large. The rearrangement joins TRBV20-1 to TRBJ2-2; D call uncertain. Germline values: CDR1 DFQATT, CDR2 SNEGSKA (reference sequence). The CDR3 covers 14 residues. Trimming took 1 base from V and 1 from J, leaving 7 bases between them. The CDR3 sequence is CSARGPVNTGELFF. In DNA form, the CDR3 reads TGCAGTGCTAGAGGGCCTGTGAACACCGGGGAGCTGTTTTTT.

This clonotype was observed many times. This sequence joins TRBV19 and TRBJ2-5; D perhaps matches TRBD2 (6 bases). The CDR3 sequence is 15 residues long. V lost 0 bases to trimming and J lost 5 bases, with 13 bases between them. Germline V gives CDR1 LNHDA, CDR2 SQIVND (reference sequence). In DNA, the CDR3 is TGTGCCAGTAGTATAGAGGCCTCCAGCGGGGAGACCCAGTACTTC. Protein: CASSIEASSGETQYF.